This TCR beta chain was recorded in a study of cytomegalovirus exposure and HLA in healthy donors. The CDR3 has 14 amino acids. The V and J ends lost 1 base and 9 bases, in that order; junction bases with no gene match: 4. The germline CDR1 and CDR2 sequences are SEHNR and FQNEAQ (reference sequence). PCR used 60 Vbeta primers and 13 Jbeta primers. Here immunoSEQ multiplex PCR was the method, and the copy in TCRdb shows in-frame clones only, minus some. The table records 100,000 to 150,000 clones, about three quarters of them present only once. About this clone itself: Antigen specificity is unknown.

General study findings and limits: There were a few CMV-associated chains whose specificity for CMV antigens was confirmed in vitro. Judged likely to be a sequencing artifact was a cluster of highly shared sequence variants.

This sequence was found in a woman aged 55 to 70 in good health and CMV-seropositive. What was sequenced was PBMCs. The chain is built from TRBV7-9 and TRBJ2-1; 9 bases are shared with TRBD2. This CDR3 reads CASSLGLADREQFF. The CDR3 coding sequence is TGTGCCAGCAGCTTAGGACTAGCGGACCGTGAGCAGTTCTTC.